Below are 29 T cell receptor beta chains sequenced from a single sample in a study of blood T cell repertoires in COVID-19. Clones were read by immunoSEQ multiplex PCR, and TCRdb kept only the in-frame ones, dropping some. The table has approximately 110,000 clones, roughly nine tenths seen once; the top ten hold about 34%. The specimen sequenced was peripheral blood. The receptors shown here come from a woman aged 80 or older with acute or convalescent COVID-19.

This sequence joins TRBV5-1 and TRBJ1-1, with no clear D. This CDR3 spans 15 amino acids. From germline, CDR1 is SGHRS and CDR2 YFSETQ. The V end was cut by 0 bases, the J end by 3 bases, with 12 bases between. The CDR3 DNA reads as TGCGCCAGCAGCTTGGGGGGTGCGGGCTACACTGAAGCTTTCTTT. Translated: CASSLGGAGYTEAFF.

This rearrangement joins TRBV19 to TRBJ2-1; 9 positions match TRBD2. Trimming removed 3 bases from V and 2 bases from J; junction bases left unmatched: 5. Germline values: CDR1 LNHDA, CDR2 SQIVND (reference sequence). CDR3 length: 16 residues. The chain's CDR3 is CASSIWGLAAYNEQFF. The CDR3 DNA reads TGTGCCAGTAGTATTTGGGGACTAGCAGCCTACAATGAGCAGTTCTTC.

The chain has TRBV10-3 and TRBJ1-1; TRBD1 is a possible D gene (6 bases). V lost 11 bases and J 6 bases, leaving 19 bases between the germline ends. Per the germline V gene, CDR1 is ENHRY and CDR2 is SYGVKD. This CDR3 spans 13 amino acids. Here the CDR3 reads CASEPGQGAEAFF. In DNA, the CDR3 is TGTGCCTCCGAACCGGGACAAGGGGCTGAAGCTTTCTTT.

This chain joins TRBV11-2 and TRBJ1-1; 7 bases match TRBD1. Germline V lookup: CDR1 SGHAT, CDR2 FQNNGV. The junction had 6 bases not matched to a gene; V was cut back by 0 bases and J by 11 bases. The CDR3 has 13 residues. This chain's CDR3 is CASSLDNTRGAFF. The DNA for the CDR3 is TGTGCCAGCAGCTTAGATAATACCAGGGGGGCTTTCTTT.

The CDR3 loop is CASSPPRGGAGNSPLHF. CDR3 coding DNA: TGTGCCAGCTCACCACCGCGGGGGGGCGCGGGGAATTCACCCCTCCACTTT. The chain employs TRBV18 and TRBJ1-6; D might be TRBD1 (6 bases). The CDR3 spans 17 residues. V lost 0 bases and J lost 7, with 16 bases in between. The germline V gene encodes CDR1 KGHSH and CDR2 LQKENI.

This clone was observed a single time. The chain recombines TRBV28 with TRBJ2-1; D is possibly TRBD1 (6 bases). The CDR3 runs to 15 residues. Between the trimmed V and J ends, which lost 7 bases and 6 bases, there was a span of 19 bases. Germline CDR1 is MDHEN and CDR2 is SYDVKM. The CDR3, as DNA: TGTGCCAGCACTTCGTGGGGGCTGGGTGGCAATGAGCAGTTCTTC. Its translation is CASTSWGLGGNEQFF.

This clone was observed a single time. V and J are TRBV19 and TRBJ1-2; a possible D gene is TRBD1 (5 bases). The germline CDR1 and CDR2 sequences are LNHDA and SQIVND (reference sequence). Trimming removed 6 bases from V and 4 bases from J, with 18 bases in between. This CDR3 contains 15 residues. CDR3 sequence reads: CASSPSLGAPYGYTF. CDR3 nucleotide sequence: TGTGCCAGTAGCCCCTCTCTAGGGGCCCCCTATGGCTACACCTTC.

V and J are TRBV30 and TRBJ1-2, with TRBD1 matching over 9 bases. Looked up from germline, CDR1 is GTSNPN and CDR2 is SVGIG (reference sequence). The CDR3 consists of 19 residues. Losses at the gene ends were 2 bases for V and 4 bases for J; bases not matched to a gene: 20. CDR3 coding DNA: TGTGCCTGGAGTATCATCCGGACAGGGGCGAGGGCCCGGTTCTATGGCTACACCTTC. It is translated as CAWSIIRTGARARFYGYTF.

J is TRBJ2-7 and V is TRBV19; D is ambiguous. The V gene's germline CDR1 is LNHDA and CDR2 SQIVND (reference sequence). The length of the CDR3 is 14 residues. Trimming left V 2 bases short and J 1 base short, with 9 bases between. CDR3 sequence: CASSIPLLSYEQYF. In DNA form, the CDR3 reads TGTGCCAGTAGTATACCCCTCCTTTCCTACGAGCAGTACTTC.

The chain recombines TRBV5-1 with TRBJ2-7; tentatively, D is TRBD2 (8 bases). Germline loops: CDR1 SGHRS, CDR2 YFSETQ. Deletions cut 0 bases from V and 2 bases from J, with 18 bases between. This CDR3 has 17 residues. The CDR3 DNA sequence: TGCGCCAGCAGCTTGGCGGGGGGGACAGTGGTCCCCTACGAGCAGTACTTC. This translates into CASSLAGGTVVPYEQYF.

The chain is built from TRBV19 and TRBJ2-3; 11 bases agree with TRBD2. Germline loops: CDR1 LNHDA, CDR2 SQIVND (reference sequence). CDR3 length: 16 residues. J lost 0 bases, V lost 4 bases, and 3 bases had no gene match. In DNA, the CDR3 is TGTGCCAGTAGTAACATAGCGGGGGGGAGCACAGATACGCAGTATTTT. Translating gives CASSNIAGGSTDTQYF.

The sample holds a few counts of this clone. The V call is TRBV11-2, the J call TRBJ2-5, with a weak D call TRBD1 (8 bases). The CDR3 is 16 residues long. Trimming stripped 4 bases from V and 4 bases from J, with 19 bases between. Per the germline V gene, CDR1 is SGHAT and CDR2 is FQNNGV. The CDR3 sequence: CASSSIRTGRGETQYF. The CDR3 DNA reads TGTGCCAGCAGCTCAATTAGGACAGGGAGGGGAGAGACCCAGTACTTC.

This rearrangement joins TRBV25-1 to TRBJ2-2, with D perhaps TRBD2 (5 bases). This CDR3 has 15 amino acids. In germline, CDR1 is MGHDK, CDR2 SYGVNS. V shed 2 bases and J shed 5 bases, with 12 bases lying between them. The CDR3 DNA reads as TGTGCCAGCAGTGAACAGGACCCGGGGACCGGGGAGCTGTTTTTT. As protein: CASSEQDPGTGELFF.

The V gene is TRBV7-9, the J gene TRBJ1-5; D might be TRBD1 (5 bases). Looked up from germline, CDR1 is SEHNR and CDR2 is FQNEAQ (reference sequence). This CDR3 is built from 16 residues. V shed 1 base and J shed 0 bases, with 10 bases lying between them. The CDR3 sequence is CASSLVSGVSNQPQHF. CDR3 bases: TGTGCCAGCAGCTTAGTGTCGGGGGTTAGCAATCAGCCCCAGCATTTT.

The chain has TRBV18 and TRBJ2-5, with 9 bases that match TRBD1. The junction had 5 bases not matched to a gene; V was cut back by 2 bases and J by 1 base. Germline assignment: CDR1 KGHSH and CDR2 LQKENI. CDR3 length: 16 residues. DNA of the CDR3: TGTGCCAGCTCACCAGGGACAGGGAGTCCCCAAGAGACCCAGTACTTC. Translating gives CASSPGTGSPQETQYF.

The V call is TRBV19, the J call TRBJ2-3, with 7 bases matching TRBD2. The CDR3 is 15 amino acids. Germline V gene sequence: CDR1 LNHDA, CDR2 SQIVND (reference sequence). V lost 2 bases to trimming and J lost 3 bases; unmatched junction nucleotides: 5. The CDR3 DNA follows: TGTGCCAGTAGTATAATGGGGGGGAGTACAGATACGCAGTATTTT. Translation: CASSIMGGSTDTQYF.

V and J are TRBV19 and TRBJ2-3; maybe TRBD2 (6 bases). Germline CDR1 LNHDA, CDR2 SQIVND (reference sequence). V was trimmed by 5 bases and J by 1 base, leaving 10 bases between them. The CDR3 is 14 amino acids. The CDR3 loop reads CASSFGEGTDTQYF. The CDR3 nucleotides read TGTGCCAGTAGTTTTGGGGAGGGCACAGATACGCAGTATTTT.

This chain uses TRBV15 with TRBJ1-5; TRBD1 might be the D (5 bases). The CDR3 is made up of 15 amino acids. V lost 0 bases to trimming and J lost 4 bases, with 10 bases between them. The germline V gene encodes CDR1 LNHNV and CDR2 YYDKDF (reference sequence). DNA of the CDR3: TGTGCCACCAGCAGAGACGGTCAGGGTAATCAGCCCCAGCATTTT. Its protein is CATSRDGQGNQPQHF.

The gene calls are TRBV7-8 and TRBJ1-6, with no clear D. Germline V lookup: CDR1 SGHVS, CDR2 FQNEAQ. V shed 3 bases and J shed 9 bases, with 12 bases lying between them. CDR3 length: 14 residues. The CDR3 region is CASSFIQSSSPLHF. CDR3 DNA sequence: TGTGCCAGCAGCTTCATACAGTCTTCTTCACCCCTCCACTTT.

In DNA form, the CDR3 reads TGTGCCAGCAGCCCACGGGGGGCCGGGGGGTACACAGATACGCAGTATTTT. Translation gives CASSPRGAGGYTDTQYF. The chain is built from TRBV7-9 and TRBJ2-3; possible D gene TRBD2, 7 bases. The germline V gene has CDR1 SEHNR and CDR2 FQNEAQ (reference sequence). The CDR3 runs 17 residues. Between the trimmed V and J ends, which lost 5 bases and 2 bases, there was a span of 20 bases.

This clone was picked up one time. The CDR3 loop is CASSYPGTGSTGTQYF. The CDR3, as DNA: TGTGCCAGCAGTTACCCCGGGACAGGTAGTACAGGGACCCAGTACTTC. This sequence joins TRBV6-2 or TRBV6-3 and TRBJ2-5, with 8 bases identical to TRBD1. With 2 bases clipped from V and 7 bases from J, the junction kept 12 bases outside the gene matches. Germline V gene data show CDR1 as MNHEY and CDR2 as SVGEGT. CDR3 length: 16 residues.

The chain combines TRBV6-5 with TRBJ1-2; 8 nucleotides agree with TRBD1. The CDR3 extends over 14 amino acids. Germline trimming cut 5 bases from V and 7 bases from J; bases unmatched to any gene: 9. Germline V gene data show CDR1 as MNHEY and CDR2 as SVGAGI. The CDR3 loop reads CASSTDRAGGGYTF. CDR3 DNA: TGTGCCAGCAGTACGGACAGGGCTGGGGGTGGCTACACCTTC.

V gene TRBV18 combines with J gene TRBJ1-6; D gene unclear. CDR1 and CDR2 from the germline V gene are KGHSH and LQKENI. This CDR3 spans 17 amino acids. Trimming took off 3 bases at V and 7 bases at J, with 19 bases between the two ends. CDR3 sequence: CASSPGTSRGYNSPLHF. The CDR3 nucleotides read TGTGCCAGCTCACCCGGAACTAGCCGGGGTTACAATTCACCCCTCCACTTT.

CDR3: CASSQRGGDTQYF. The CDR3 DNA reads as TGTGCCAGCAGTCAACGGGGAGGGGATACGCAGTATTTT. The V and J genes are TRBV27 and TRBJ2-3, with TRBD2 identical over 7 bases. The germline CDR1 and CDR2 sequences are MNHEY and SMNVEV (reference sequence). The CDR3 has 13 amino acids. V was pared by 5 bases and J by 6 bases, with 5 bases of the junction left unmatched.

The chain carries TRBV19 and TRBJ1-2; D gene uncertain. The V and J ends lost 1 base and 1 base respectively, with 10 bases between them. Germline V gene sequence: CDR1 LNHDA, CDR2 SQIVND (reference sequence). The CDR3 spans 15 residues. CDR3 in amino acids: CASSIVYGDNYGYTF. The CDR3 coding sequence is TGTGCCAGTAGTATAGTTTATGGAGATAACTATGGCTACACCTTC.

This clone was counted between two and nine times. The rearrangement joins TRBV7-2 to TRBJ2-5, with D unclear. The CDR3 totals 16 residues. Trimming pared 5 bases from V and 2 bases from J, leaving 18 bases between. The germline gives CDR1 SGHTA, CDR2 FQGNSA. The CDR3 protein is CASSLSWASSQETQYF. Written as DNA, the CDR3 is TGTGCCAGCAGCCTCAGCTGGGCCTCCAGTCAAGAGACCCAGTACTTC.

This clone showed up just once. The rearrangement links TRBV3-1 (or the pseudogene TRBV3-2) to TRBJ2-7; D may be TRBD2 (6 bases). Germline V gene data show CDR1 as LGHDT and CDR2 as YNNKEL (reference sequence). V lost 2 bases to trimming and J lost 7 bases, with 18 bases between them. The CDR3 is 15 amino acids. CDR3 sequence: CASSQFRRAGGEQYF. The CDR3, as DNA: TGTGCCAGCAGCCAATTCCGGCGGGCCGGGGGTGAGCAGTACTTC.

Here the CDR3 reads CASSLNQGYTGELFF. In DNA form, the CDR3 reads TGTGCCAGCAGTCTAAACCAGGGTTACACCGGGGAGCTGTTTTTT. The chain links TRBV6-5 to TRBJ2-2; maybe TRBD1 (5 bases). Germline CDR1 reads MNHEY; CDR2 reads SVGAGI. CDR3 length: 15 residues. With 5 bases removed from V and 3 bases from J, the gap between germline ends came to 13 bases.

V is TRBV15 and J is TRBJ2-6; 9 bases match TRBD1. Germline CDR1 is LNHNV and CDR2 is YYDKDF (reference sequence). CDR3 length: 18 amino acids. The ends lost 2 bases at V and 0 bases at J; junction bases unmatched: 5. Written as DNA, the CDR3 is TGTGCCACCAGCAGAACCGGGACAGGGCTCTCTGGGGCCAACGTCCTGACTTTC. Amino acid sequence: CATSRTGTGLSGANVLTF.